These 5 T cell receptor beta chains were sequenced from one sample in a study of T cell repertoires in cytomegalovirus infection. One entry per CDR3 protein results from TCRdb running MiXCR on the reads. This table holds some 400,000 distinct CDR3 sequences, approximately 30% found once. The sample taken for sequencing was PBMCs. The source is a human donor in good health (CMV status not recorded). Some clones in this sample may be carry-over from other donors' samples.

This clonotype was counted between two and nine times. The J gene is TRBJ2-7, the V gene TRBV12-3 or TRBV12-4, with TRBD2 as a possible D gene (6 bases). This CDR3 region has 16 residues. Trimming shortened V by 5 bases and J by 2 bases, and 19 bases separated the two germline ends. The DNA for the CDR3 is TGTGCCAGCAGTACCGCTTCGGCGGGGACCGCCTACGAGCAGTACTTC. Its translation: CASSTASAGTAYEQYF.

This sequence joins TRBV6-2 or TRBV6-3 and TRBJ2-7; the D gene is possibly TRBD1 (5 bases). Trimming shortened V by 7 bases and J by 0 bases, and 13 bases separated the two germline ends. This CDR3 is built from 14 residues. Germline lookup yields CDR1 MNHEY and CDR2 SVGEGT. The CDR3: CASNRQPSSYEQYF. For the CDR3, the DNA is TGTGCCAGCAATCGACAGCCGAGCTCCTACGAGCAGTACTTC.

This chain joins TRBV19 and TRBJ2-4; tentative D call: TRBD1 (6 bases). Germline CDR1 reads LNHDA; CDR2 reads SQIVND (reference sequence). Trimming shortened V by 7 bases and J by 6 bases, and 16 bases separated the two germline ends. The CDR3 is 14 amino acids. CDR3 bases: TGTGCCAGTAACGATTACCCGGACAGAAACATTCAGTACTTC. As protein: CASNDYPDRNIQYF.

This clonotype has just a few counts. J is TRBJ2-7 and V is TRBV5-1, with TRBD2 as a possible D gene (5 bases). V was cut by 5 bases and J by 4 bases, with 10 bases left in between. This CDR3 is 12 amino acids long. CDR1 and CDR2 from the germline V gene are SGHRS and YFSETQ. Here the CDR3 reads CASRGSGYEQYF. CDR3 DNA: TGCGCCAGCAGGGGTTCGGGATACGAGCAGTACTTC. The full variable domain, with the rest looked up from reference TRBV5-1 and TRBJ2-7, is KAGVTQTPRYLIKTRGQQVTLSCSPISGHRSVSWYQQTPGQGLQFLFEYFSETQRNKGNFPGRFSGRQFSNSRSEMNVSTLELGDSALYLCASRGSGYEQYFGPGTRLTVT.

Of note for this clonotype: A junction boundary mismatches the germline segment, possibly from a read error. CDR3 sequence: CASRDSGTVDMVF. The CDR3 bases are TGTGCCAGCAGAGACAGCGGCACCGTGGATATGGTTTTT. The chain employs TRBV12-3 or TRBV12-4 and TRBJ2-2; D may be TRBD1 or TRBD2 (5 bases each). CDR3 length equals 13 residues.